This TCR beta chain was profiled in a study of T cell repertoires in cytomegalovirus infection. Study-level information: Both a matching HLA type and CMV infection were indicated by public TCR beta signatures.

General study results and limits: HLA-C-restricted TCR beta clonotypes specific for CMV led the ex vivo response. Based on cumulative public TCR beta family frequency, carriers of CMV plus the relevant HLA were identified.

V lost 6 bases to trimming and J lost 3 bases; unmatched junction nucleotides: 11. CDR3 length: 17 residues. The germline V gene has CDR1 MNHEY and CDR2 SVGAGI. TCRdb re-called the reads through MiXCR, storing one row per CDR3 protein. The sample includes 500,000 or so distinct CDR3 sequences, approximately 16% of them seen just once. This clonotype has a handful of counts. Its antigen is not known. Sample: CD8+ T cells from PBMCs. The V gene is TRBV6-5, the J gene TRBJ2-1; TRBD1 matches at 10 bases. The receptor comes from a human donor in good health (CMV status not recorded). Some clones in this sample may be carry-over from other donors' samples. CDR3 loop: CASSRQGATTYYNEQFF. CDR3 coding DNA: TGTGCCAGCAGCAGACAGGGGGCAACTACTTACTACAATGAGCAGTTCTTC.